This T cell receptor (beta chain) was found in a study of human T cells and chemical hapten exposure. Turning to the study itself: Sensitization involved placing 2% DPC onto a roughly 2 cm by roughly 2 cm region of upper inner arm skin.

Time point indicated: patch test 1, 2 weeks after DPC sensitization. Treatment reported: therapeutic diphenylcyclopropenone sensitization with weekly scalp DPC. Every patch test was put on after a blood sample was taken. V dropped 1 base and J dropped 9 bases, with 10 bases sitting between them. Germline V gene data show CDR1 as SEHNR and CDR2 as FQNEAQ (reference sequence). CDR3 length: 13 residues. TCRdb re-derived calls from the RACE reads in MiXCR, one entry per CDR3 protein. The table has some 200,000 distinct CDR3 sequences, approximately 20% seen once. The clonotype originates from a woman aged 50 to 65 with alopecia areata. Some clones in this sample may be carry-over from other donors' samples. The rearrangement uses TRBV7-9 and TRBJ2-1, with D hard to call. The starting material was whole blood, obtained in connection with sensitization to the hapten diphenylcyclopropenone (DPC). The CDR3 is CASSLDAPSEQFF. CDR3 nucleotide sequence: TGTGCCAGCAGCTTAGATGCGCCCTCTGAGCAGTTCTTC.